This TCR beta chain came from a study of CD8 T cells in Susac syndrome. Random hexamers were used to reverse transcribe the RNA input (about 0.5 to 1 ug). From the immunoSEQ multiplex PCR reads, TCRdb called clonotypes with MiXCR, one entry per CDR3 protein. This table has about 69,000 distinct CDR3 sequences, around 90% appearing once. The CDR3 runs to 14 residues. Germline CDR1 and CDR2: SEHNR and FQNEAQ (reference sequence). V lost 6 bases, J lost 0 bases, and 10 bases lay in between. V and J are TRBV7-9 and TRBJ2-3, with D perhaps TRBD2 (6 bases). Sequencing was done on a sample of CD8+ T cells from PBMCs. This clonotype was obtained from a human donor with multiple sclerosis. Here the CDR3 reads CASRAGSSTDTQYF. The CDR3 DNA reads as TGTGCCAGCAGAGCGGGCTCTAGCACAGATACGCAGTATTTT.